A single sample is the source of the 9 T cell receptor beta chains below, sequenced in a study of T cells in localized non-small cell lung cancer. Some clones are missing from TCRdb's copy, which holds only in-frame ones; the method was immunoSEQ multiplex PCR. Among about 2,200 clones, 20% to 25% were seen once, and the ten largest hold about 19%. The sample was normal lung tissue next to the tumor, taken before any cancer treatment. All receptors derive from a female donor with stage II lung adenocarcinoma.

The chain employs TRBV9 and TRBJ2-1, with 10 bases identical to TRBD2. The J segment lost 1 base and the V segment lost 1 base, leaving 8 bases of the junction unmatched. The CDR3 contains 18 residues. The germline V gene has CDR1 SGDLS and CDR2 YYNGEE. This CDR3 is CASSVSSGGHGSYNEQFF. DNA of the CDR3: TGTGCCAGCAGCGTATCTAGCGGGGGTCATGGTTCCTACAATGAGCAGTTCTTC.

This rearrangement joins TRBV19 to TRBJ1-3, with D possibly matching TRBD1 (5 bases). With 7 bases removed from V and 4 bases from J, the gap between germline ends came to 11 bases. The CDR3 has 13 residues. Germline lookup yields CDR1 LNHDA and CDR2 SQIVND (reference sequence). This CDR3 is CASTLRQGNTIYF. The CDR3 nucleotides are TGTGCCAGTACCCTCCGACAGGGAAACACCATATATTTT.

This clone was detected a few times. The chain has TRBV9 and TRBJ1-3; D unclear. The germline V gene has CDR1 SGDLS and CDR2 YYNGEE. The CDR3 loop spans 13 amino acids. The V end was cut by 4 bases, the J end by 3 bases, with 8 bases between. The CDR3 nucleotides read TGTGCCAGCAGCCCTGGATATGGAAACACCATATATTTT. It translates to CASSPGYGNTIYF.

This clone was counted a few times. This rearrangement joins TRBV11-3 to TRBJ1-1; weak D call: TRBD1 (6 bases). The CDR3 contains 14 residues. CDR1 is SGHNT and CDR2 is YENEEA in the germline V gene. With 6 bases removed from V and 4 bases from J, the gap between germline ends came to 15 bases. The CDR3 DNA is TGTGCCAGCAGTTTTTTAGGGGGGGCCACTGAAGCTTTCTTT. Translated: CASSFLGGATEAFF.

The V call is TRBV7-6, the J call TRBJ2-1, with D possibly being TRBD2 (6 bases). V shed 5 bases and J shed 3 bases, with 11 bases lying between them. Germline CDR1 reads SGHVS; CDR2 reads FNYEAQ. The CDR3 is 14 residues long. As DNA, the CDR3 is TGTGCCAGCAGCCTTGGAGGGTACTACAATGAGCAGTTCTTC. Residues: CASSLGGYYNEQFF.

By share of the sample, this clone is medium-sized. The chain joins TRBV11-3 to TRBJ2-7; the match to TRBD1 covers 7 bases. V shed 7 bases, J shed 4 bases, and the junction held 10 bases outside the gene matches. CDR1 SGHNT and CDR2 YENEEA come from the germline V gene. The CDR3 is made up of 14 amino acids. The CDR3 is CASNPTGTAYEQYF. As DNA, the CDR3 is TGTGCCAGCAACCCGACAGGGACGGCATACGAGCAGTACTTC.

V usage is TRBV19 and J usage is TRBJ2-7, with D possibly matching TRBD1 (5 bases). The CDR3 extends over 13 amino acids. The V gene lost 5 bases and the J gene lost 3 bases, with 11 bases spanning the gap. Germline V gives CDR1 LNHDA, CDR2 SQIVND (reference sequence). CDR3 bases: TGTGCCAGTAGTGGACACGGATACTACGAGCAGTACTTC. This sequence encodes CASSGHGYYEQYF.

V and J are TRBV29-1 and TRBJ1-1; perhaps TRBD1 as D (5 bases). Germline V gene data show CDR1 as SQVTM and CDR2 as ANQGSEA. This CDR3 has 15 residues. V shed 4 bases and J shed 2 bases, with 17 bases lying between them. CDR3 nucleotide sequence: TGCAGCGTTGGGAGAGGGGCCAGGTTTAACACTGAAGCTTTCTTT. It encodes CSVGRGARFNTEAFF.

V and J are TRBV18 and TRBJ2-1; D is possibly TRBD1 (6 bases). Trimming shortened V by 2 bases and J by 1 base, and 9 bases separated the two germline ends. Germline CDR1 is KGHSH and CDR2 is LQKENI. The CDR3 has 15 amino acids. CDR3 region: CASSPGTLSYNEQFF. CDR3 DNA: TGTGCCAGCTCACCAGGGACACTGTCCTACAATGAGCAGTTCTTC.